This T cell receptor (beta chain) was recovered during a study of cytomegalovirus exposure and HLA in healthy donors. Vbeta (60) and Jbeta (13) primers were used in the PCR. Some clones are missing from TCRdb's copy, which holds only in-frame ones; the method was immunoSEQ multiplex PCR. The sample has 140,000 or so clones, 75% to 90% seen once. In the case of this clone: The antigen remains unidentified.

Whole-study results and caveats: The study designated roughly 150 TCR beta chains cytomegalovirus-associated. A later analysis reported that several of the most significant clusters appeared to be linked to common viral pathogens, among them Epstein-Barr virus. In a later analysis, a genetic analysis reported fewer productive-TCR N-insertions in an Asian-associated ancestry cluster than the cohort average.

CDR3 size: 15 residues. V shed 4 bases and J 4 bases; nucleotides not matched to a gene: 8. Germline V gene lookup returns CDR1 LNHDA and CDR2 SQIVND (reference sequence). The source of this sequence is a woman aged 25 to 45 in good health and CMV-seronegative. Sequenced sample: PBMCs. The chain carries TRBV19 and TRBJ2-7; 9 bases fit TRBD2. The CDR3 protein is CASSNSGGHLYEQYF. The CDR3 nucleotides are TGTGCCAGTAGTAATAGCGGGGGCCACTTATACGAGCAGTACTTC.